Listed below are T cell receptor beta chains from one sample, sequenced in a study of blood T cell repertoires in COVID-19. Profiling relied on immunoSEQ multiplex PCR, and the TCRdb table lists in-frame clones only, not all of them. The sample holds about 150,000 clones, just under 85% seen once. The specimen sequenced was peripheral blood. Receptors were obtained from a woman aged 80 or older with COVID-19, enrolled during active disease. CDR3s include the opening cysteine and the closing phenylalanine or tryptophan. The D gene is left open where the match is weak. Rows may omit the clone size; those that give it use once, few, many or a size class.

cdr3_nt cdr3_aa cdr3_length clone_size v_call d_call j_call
TGCAGTGCTAAACCCTGGGGCGGAGCTTTCTTT CSAKPWGGAFF 11 - TRBV20-1 - TRBJ1-1
TGTGCCAGCAGCCAAGATCGCCGGGGCACAGATACGCAGTATTTT CASSQDRRGTDTQYF 15 - TRBV3-1/TRBV3-2 - TRBJ2-3
TGTGCCAGCAGTTATAGCGGGGGAACCGGGGAGCAGTTCTTC CASSYSGGTGEQFF 14 - TRBV2 TRBD2 TRBJ2-1
TGCGCCAGCGGGACTAGCTCTTGGGAGACCCAGTACTTC CASGTSSWETQYF 13 - TRBV10-2 TRBD2 TRBJ2-5
TGTGCCAGCAGCGGAATAGCAGGACGGGGGGGATACAATGAGCAGTTCTTC CASSGIAGRGGYNEQFF 17 - TRBV9 TRBD2 TRBJ2-1
TGTGCCAGCAGCTGGCGACTAGCGGACAGCTCCTACGAGCAGTACTTC CASSWRLADSSYEQYF 16 - TRBV11-2 TRBD2 TRBJ2-7
TGTGCCAGTAGAGCGGGACAGGGGAGGCTCGGCTACACCTTC CASRAGQGRLGYTF 14 - TRBV19 TRBD1 TRBJ1-2
TGTGCCAGCAGCGCGGGGACTAGCGGGAGCTACGAGCAGTACTTC CASSAGTSGSYEQYF 15 - TRBV5-4 TRBD2 TRBJ2-7
TGTGCCAGCAGCTTGGCCGTCTGGGCTGGGGAGACCCAGTACTTC CASSLAVWAGETQYF 15 - TRBV5-5 - TRBJ2-5
TGTGCCAGCAGCTTTCCCCGGGAGGCAGAGACCCAGTACTTC CASSFPREAETQYF 14 - TRBV7-9 TRBD2 TRBJ2-5
TGTGCCAGCAGCCTCAGGGGTGGGAACAATCAGCCCCAGCATTTT CASSLRGGNNQPQHF 15 - TRBV7-9 - TRBJ1-5
TGCGCCAGCAGCCATGGGGCTAGCGGGGGGTACCAAGAGACCCAGTACTTC CASSHGASGGYQETQYF 17 once TRBV4-1 TRBD2 TRBJ2-5
TGTGCCAGCAGTACAGCTTATAAGCAGTACTTC CASSTAYKQYF 11 few TRBV28 - TRBJ2-7
TGCGCCAGCAGCTTGGACGGCGGACTCAACTATGGCTACACCTTC CASSLDGGLNYGYTF 15 - TRBV5-1 - TRBJ1-2
TGTGCCAGCAGCCAAGCCGGACTAGCGGGAGCATATGAGCAGTACTTC CASSQAGLAGAYEQYF 16 - TRBV4-2 TRBD2 TRBJ2-7
TGTGCCAGCACCCGGTCGGGACAGGGATCCACTGAAGCTTTCTTT CASTRSGQGSTEAFF 15 - TRBV6-6 TRBD1 TRBJ1-1